The rows below give T cell receptor beta chains drawn from one sample of a study of T cell changes during pregnancy in multiple sclerosis. Sequencing was performed with immunoSEQ multiplex PCR; in TCRdb, only in-frame clones are kept and a portion is missing. The table records approximately 100,000 clones, 90% to 95% of them present only once. Sequencing used peripheral blood, obtained in the third trimester of pregnancy. All receptors derive from a female donor with multiple sclerosis, enrolled in a pregnancy study. The CDR3 runs from the conserved cysteine through the conserved F or W. A D gene is named only where the DNA matches it firmly.

j_call d_call v_call cdr3_nt cdr3_aa
TRBJ1-4 TRBD1 TRBV5-1 TGCGCCAGCAGCATTGACAGGGGAGGATGGACTAATGAAAAACTGTTTTTT CASSIDRGGWTNEKLFF
TRBJ2-3 . TRBV7-8 TGTGCCAGCAGCCTACAGGGAAACTCCGATACGCAGTATTTT CASSLQGNSDTQYF
TRBJ2-2 TRBD1 TRBV5-1 TGCGCCAGCAGCTTGGAGGGACAGGGCCTCACCGGGGAGCTGTTTTTT CASSLEGQGLTGELFF
TRBJ2-5 TRBD2 TRBV6-6 TGTGCCAGCAGCCCATCCCTAGCGGGAGTGGAGACCCAGTACTTC CASSPSLAGVETQYF
TRBJ1-5 . TRBV6-1 TGTGCCAGCAGGCGCAAAACAGGGAATCAGCCCCAGCATTTT CASRRKTGNQPQHF
TRBJ2-1 TRBD2 TRBV7-8 TGTGCCAGCAGAGAGGGGACTAGCGGGAGTCAAGGCTCCTACAATGAGCAGTTCTTC CASREGTSGSQGSYNEQFF
TRBJ2-4 TRBD1 TRBV19 TGTGCCACCCAGGGGGAAGCGGACAAAAACATTCAGTACTTC CATQGEADKNIQYF
TRBJ2-1 TRBD2 TRBV10-3 TGTGCCACAGGAATGGGACTAACTACGGGGGATGAGCAGTTCTTC CATGMGLTTGDEQFF
TRBJ2-5 . TRBV9 TGTGCCAGCAGCGTAGGGCACCAAGAGACCCAGTACTTC CASSVGHQETQYF
TRBJ1-2 TRBD1 TRBV28 TGTGCCAGCAGTCCCTGGACAGGGACCGACTATGGCTACACCTTC CASSPWTGTDYGYTF
TRBJ2-1 . TRBV2 TGTGCCAGCAGTGAAAGAACAGGGATGTTGGGCAATGAGCAGTTCTTC CASSERTGMLGNEQFF